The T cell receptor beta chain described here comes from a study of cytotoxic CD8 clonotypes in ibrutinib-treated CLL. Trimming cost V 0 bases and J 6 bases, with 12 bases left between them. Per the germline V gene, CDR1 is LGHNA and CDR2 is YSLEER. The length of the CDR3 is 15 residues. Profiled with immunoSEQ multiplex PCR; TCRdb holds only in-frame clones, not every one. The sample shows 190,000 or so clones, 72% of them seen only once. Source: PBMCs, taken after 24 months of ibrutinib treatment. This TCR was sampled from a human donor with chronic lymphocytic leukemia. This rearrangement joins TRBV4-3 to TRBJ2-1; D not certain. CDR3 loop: CASSQERPRSNEQFF. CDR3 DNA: TGCGCCAGCAGCCAAGAACGGCCAAGGAGCAATGAGCAGTTCTTC.